Listed here are 7 T cell receptor beta chains from one sample, sequenced in a study of glioma-infiltrating T cells. TCR alpha and beta CDR3 regions were amplified from RNA using iRepertoire nested multiplex PCR. TCRdb recomputed calls from the multiplex PCR reads with MiXCR, one row per CDR3 protein. The repertoire has some 85,000 distinct CDR3 sequences, roughly 23% of them found once; the top ten carry roughly 7%. Sequencing was carried out using glioma tissue, nonneoplastic brain tissue, or PBMCs (not recorded which). These receptor sequences come from a human donor with low-grade glioma or glioblastoma, undergoing nonglioma brain surgery, or in good health (not recorded which).

Regarding this clonotype: Given a much more abundant clone one base away, this may be a read error. The chain couples TRBV20-1 to TRBJ2-7; unclear D gene. The CDR3 covers 11 residues. Germline V CDR1 and CDR2: DFQATT, SNEGSKA (reference sequence). Trimming took off 3 bases at V and 0 bases at J, with 3 bases between the two ends. For the CDR3, the DNA is TGCAGTGCTAGGTACTCCTACGAGCAGTACTTC. Translation gives CSARYSYEQYF.

This clonotype has only a few counts. The rearrangement joins TRBV18 to TRBJ2-6; perhaps TRBD1 as D (6 bases). The germline V gene encodes CDR1 KGHSH and CDR2 LQKENI. The CDR3 sequence is 18 residues long. V was trimmed by 3 bases and J by 0 bases, leaving 15 bases between them. Here the CDR3 DNA reads TGTGCCAGCTCACCGTCGACAGGACCCCGCTCTGGGGCCAACGTCCTGACTTTC. This encodes CASSPSTGPRSGANVLTF.

This clonotype was counted ten times or more. The rearrangement links TRBV5-4 to TRBJ2-7; D uncertain. Trimming removed 3 bases at V and 2 bases at J, with 12 bases between. The CDR3 extends over 14 amino acids. CDR1 and CDR2 (germline): SGHNT, YYREEE (reference sequence). The CDR3 sequence: CASSSTSSPYEQYF. The CDR3 DNA is TGTGCCAGCAGCTCAACATCCTCCCCCTACGAGCAGTACTTC.

This clonotype has at least ten counts. The chain couples TRBV4-1 to TRBJ1-3; 10 nucleotides align to TRBD1. This CDR3 region has 16 residues. CDR1 is MGHRA, CDR2 YSYEKL, per germline. The J segment lost 4 bases and the V segment lost 4 bases, leaving 7 bases of the junction unmatched. The CDR3 loop reads CASSRLPGQGGNTIYF. In DNA form, the CDR3 reads TGCGCCAGCAGCCGACTGCCGGGACAGGGGGGAAACACCATATATTTT.

V usage is TRBV20-1 and J usage is TRBJ2-1; no firm D call. V shed 4 bases and J shed 13 bases, with 11 bases lying between them. The V gene's germline CDR1 is DFQATT and CDR2 SNEGSKA (reference sequence). This CDR3 has 10 amino acids. The chain's CDR3 is CSATKEAQFF. The CDR3 DNA follows: TGCAGTGCTACCAAAGAGGCCCAGTTCTTC.

This clonotype has at least ten counts. The J gene is TRBJ2-1, the V gene TRBV6-2 or TRBV6-3; D remains unclear. Between the trimmed V and J ends, which lost 6 bases and 10 bases, there was a span of 7 bases. Per germline, CDR1 MNHEY and CDR2 SVGEGT. This CDR3 spans 10 amino acids. CDR3 sequence: CASRNGEQFF. CDR3 nucleotides: TGTGCCAGCAGAAATGGGGAGCAGTTCTTC.

This clonotype was seen ten or more times. V and J are TRBV7-8 and TRBJ1-1; D may be TRBD1 (5 bases). Trimming cost V 1 base and J 5 bases, with 11 bases left between them. The CDR3 has 14 residues. CDR1 SGHVS and CDR2 FQNEAQ come from the germline V gene. The CDR3 spells CASSLGGGRTEAFF. CDR3 in DNA: TGTGCCAGCAGCTTAGGCGGGGGAAGGACTGAAGCTTTCTTT.